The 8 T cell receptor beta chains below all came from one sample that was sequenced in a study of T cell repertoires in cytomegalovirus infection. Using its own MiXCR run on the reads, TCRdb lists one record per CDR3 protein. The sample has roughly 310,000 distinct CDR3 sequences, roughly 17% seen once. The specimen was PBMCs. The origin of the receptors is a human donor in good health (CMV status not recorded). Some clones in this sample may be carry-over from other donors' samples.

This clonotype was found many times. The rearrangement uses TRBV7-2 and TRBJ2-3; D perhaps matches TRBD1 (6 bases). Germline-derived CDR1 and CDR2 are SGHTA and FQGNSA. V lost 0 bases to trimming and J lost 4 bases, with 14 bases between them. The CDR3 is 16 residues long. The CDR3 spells CASSLALGARPDTQYF. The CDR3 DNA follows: TGTGCCAGCAGCTTAGCGCTGGGGGCGCGGCCAGATACGCAGTATTTT.

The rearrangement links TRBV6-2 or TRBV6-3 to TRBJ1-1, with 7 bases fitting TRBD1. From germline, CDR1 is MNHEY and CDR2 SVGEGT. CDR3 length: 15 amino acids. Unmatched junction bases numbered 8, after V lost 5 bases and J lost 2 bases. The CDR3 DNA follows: TGTGCCAGCAGTGAGCTGACAGGGTCTAACACTGAAGCTTTCTTT. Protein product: CASSELTGSNTEAFF.

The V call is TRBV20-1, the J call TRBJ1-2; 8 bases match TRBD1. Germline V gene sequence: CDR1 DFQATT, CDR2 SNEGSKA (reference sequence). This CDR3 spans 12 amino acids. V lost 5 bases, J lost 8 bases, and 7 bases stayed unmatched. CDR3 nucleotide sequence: TGCAGTGCTTTGGACAGGGTCCAGGGCTACACCTTC. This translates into CSALDRVQGYTF.

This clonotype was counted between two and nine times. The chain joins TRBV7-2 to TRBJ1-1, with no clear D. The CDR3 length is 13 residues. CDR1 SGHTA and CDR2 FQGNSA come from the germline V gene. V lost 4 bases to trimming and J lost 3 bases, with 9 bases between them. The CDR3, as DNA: TGTGCCAGCAGCTGGAAATCGGACACTGAAGCTTTCTTT. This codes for CASSWKSDTEAFF.

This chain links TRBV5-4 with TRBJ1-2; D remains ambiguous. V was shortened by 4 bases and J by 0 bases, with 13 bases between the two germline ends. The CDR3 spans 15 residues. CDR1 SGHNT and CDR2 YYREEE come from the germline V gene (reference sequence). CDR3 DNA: TGTGCCAGCAGCACGACGGCAGTCGCTAACTATGGCTACACCTTC. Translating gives CASSTTAVANYGYTF.

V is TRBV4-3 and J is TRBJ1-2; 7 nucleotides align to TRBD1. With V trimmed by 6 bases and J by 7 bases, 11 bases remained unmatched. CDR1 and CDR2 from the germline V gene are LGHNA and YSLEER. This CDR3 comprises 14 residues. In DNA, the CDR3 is TGCGCCAGCAGACAGGGGACATCAACAAGTGGCTACACCTTC. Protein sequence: CASRQGTSTSGYTF.

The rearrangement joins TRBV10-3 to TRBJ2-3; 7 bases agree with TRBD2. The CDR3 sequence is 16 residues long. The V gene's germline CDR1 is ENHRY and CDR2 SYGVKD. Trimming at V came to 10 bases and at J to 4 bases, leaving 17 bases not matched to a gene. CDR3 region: CATALTSEDPADTQYF. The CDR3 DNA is TGTGCCACGGCCCTAACTAGCGAGGATCCGGCAGATACGCAGTATTTT.

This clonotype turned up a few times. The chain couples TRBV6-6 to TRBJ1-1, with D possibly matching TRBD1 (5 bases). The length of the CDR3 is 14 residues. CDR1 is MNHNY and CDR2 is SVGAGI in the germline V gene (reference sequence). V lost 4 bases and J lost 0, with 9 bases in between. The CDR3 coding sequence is TGTGCCAGCAGTTCAGGGCGGGTGAACACTGAAGCTTTCTTT. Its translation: CASSSGRVNTEAFF.